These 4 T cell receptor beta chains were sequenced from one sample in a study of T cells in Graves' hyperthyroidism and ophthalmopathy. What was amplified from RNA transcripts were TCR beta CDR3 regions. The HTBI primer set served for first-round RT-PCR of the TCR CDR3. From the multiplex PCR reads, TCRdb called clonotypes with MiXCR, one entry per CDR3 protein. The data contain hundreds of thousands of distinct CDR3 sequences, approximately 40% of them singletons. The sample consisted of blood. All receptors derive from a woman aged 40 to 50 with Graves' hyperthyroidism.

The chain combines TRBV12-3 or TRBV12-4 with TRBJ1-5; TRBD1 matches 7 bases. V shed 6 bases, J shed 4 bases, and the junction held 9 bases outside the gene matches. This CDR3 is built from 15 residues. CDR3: CASRRGGTANQPQHF. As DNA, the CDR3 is TGTGCCAGCAGACGTGGCGGGACAGCAAATCAGCCCCAGCATTTT.

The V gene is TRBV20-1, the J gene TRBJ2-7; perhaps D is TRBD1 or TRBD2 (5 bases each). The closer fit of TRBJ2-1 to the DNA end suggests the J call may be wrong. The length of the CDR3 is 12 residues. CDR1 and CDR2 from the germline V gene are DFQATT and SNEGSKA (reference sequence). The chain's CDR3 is CSAGGGVGEQFF. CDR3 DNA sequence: TGCAGTGCAGGTGGGGGAGTAGGTGAGCAGTTCTTC.

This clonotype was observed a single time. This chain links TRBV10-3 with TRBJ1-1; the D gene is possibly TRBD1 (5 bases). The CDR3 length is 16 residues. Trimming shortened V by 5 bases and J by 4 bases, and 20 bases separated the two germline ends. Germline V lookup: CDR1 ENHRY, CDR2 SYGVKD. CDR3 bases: TGTGCCATCAGTTATGGGGGTTACGGGCCCAGCACTGAAGCTTTCTTT. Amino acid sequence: CAISYGGYGPSTEAFF.

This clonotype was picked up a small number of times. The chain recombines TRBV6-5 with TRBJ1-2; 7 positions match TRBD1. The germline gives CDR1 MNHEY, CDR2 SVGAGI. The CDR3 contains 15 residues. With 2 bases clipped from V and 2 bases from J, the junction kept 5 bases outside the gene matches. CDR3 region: CASSYRDRRNYGYTF. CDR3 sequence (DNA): TGTGCCAGCAGTTACCGGGACAGACGAAACTATGGCTACACCTTC.